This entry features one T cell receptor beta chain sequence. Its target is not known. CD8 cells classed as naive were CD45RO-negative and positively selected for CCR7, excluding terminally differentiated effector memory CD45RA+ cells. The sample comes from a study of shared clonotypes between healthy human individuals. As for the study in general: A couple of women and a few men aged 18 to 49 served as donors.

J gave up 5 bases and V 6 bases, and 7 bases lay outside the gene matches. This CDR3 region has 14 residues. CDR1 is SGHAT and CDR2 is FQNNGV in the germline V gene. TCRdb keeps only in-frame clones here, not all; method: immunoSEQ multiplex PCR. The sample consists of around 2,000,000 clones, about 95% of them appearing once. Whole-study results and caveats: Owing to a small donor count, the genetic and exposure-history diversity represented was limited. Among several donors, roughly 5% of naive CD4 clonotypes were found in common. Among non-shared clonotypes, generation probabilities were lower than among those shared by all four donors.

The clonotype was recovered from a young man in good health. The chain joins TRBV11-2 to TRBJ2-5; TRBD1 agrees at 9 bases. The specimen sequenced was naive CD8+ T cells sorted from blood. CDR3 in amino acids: CASRQTGGVETQYF. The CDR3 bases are TGTGCCAGCAGACAAACAGGGGGCGTCGAGACCCAGTACTTC. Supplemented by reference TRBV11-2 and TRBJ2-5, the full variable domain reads EAGVAQSPRYKIIEKRQSVAFWCNPISGHATLYWYQQILGQGPKLLIQFQNNGVVDDSQLPKDRFSAERLKGVDSTLKIQPAKLEDSAVYLCASRQTGGVETQYFGPGTRLLVL.